The sequence of this T cell receptor beta chain was determined in a study of blood T cell repertoires in COVID-19. Looking at the study overall: T cells, B-cell-depleted T cells, or PBMCs provided the cDNA or gDNA that served as material.

V was shortened by 6 bases and J by 1 base, with 15 bases between the two germline ends. Germline V gives CDR1 MGHRA, CDR2 YSYEKL. The CDR3 is made up of 15 amino acids. Clones were read by immunoSEQ multiplex PCR, and TCRdb kept only the in-frame ones, dropping some. The sample lists around 190,000 clones, about four fifths seen once, with more than 5.5% in the top ten. The rearrangement joins TRBV4-1 to TRBJ1-2; D unclear. The source is a human donor in a cohort sampled during active COVID-19. Source material: peripheral blood. CDR3 DNA: TGCGCCAGCAGTCCCGACACCAGCCTTAACTATGGCTACACCTTC. Translated, it gives CASSPDTSLNYGYTF.